One sample yielded the 30 T cell receptor beta chains listed below, sequenced in a study of cytomegalovirus exposure and HLA in healthy donors. This PCR relied on a set of 60 Vbeta primers and 13 Jbeta primers. The repertoire was sequenced with immunoSEQ multiplex PCR; TCRdb's copy has only in-frame clones and lacks some. In the table there are fewer than 250,000 clones, 76% of which are singletons. The sample consisted of PBMCs. All receptors come from a man between 18 and 29 years old in good health and CMV-seronegative.

The chain employs TRBV5-1 and TRBJ1-5, with TRBD1 identical over 10 bases. The CDR3 is 15 residues long. Germline-derived CDR1 and CDR2 are SGHRS and YFSETQ. The ends lost 5 bases at V and 2 bases at J; junction bases unmatched: 4. The CDR3 here is CASRLGTGGNQPQHF. The CDR3 nucleotides are TGCGCCAGCAGACTCGGGACAGGGGGCAATCAGCCCCAGCATTTT. The full variable domain, in which reference TRBV5-1 and TRBJ1-5 provide the parts outside the CDR3, is KAGVTQTPRYLIKTRGQQVTLSCSPISGHRSVSWYQQTPGQGLQFLFEYFSETQRNKGNFPGRFSGRQFSNSRSEMNVSTLELGDSALYLCASRLGTGGNQPQHFGDGTRLSIL.

The chain is built from TRBV30 and TRBJ1-1, with D possibly being TRBD1 (5 bases). With 5 bases removed from V and 1 base from J, the gap between germline ends came to 8 bases. The germline V gene encodes CDR1 GTSNPN and CDR2 SVGIG (reference sequence). The CDR3 loop spans 12 amino acids. As DNA, the CDR3 is TGTGCCTGGCGCAGGGAGAACACTGAAGCTTTCTTT. Translation: CAWRRENTEAFF.

This clone was counted a single time. This rearrangement joins TRBV14 to TRBJ1-1, with unresolved D. From germline, CDR1 is SGHDN and CDR2 FVKESK. The V end was cut by 3 bases, the J end by 8 bases, with 7 bases between. The CDR3 length is 11 residues. CDR3 sequence: CASSHRTEAFF. The CDR3 DNA is TGTGCCAGCAGCCATCGAACAGAAGCTTTCTTT.

This sequence joins TRBV2 and TRBJ1-1; D is perhaps TRBD1 (6 bases). Germline CDR1 reads SNHLY; CDR2 reads FYNNEI. The CDR3 runs to 13 residues. Trimming removed 7 bases at V and 2 bases at J, with 11 bases between. This chain's CDR3 is CASKRGLNTEAFF. The CDR3 DNA follows: TGTGCCAGCAAGCGGGGGCTTAACACTGAAGCTTTCTTT.

As regards this clone: At one end the junction does not follow the germline gene, possibly because of a read error. The genes are TRBV28 and TRBJ2-7; no clear D. The CDR3 runs to 12 residues. Germline V gene data show CDR1 as MDHEN and CDR2 as SYDVKM. This chain's CDR3 is CASSTRPSPNTF. DNA for the CDR3: TGTGCCAGCAGTACAAGGCCTAGTCCGAATACCTTC. Combining the CDR3 with reference TRBV28 and TRBJ2-7 gives the whole variable domain DVKVTQSSRYLVKRTGEKVFLECVQDMDHENMFWYRQDPGLGLRLIYFSYDVKMKEKGDIPEGYSVSREKKERFSLILESASTNQTSMYLCASSTRPSPNTFGPGTRLTVT.

V is TRBV5-8 and J is TRBJ2-7, with 9 bases lining up with TRBD1. Germline values: CDR1 SGHTS, CDR2 YDEGEE. V trimming: 5 bases; J trimming: 2 bases; junction bases outside the gene matches: 17. CDR3 length: 18 amino acids. The CDR3 spells CASRTTSPTGTGTYEQYF. CDR3 coding DNA: TGTGCCAGCAGAACCACTAGTCCGACCGGGACAGGGACCTACGAGCAGTACTTC.

This rearrangement joins TRBV19 to TRBJ2-4, with D maybe TRBD2 (6 bases). V dropped 5 bases and J dropped 0 bases, with 11 bases sitting between them. CDR3 length equals 15 residues. From germline, CDR1 is LNHDA and CDR2 SQIVND (reference sequence). The CDR3 loop is CASSPRGLAKNIQYF. CDR3 nucleotides: TGTGCCAGTAGTCCCCGGGGACTAGCCAAAAACATTCAGTACTTC.

J is TRBJ2-2 and V is TRBV7-9; D is perhaps TRBD1 (6 bases). Trimming shortened V by 4 bases and J by 6 bases, and 9 bases separated the two germline ends. The germline V gene has CDR1 SEHNR and CDR2 FQNEAQ (reference sequence). The CDR3 runs to 13 residues. CDR3 sequence (DNA): TGTGCCAGCAGCTCTAAGGGGGCCGGGGAGCTGTTTTTT. This translates into CASSSKGAGELFF. The whole variable domain, filled in from reference TRBV7-9 and TRBJ2-2, reads DTGVSQNPRHKITKRGQNVTFRCDPISEHNRLYWYRQTLGQGPEFLTYFQNEAQLEKSRLLSDRFSAERPKGSFSTLEIQRTEQGDSAMYLCASSSKGAGELFFGEGSRLTVL.

V is TRBV7-2 and J is TRBJ2-4; 7 bases agree with TRBD1. V was clipped by 8 bases and J by 15 bases; unmatched bases: 7. The CDR3 spans 10 residues. From germline, CDR1 is SGHTA and CDR2 FQGNSA. The chain's CDR3 is CASGDRDLYF. In DNA form, the CDR3 reads TGTGCCAGCGGCGACAGGGACCTGTACTTC.

J is TRBJ2-2 and V is TRBV9, with TRBD2 matching 8 bases. V gave up 5 bases and J gave up 7 bases; unmatched junction bases: 13. This CDR3 spans 16 amino acids. Per germline, CDR1 SGDLS and CDR2 YYNGEE. DNA for the CDR3: TGTGCCAGCAGGTGGGGTAGCGGGATGAATAACGGGGAGCTGTTTTTT. Amino acid sequence: CASRWGSGMNNGELFF.

The chain employs TRBV6-1 and TRBJ1-3; D not resolved. Per the germline V gene, CDR1 is MNHNS and CDR2 is SASEGT. The CDR3 is made up of 12 amino acids. V lost 4 bases and J lost 8, with 9 bases in between. DNA of the CDR3: TGTGCCAGCAGTGTGACTGACTACACCATATATTTT. This sequence encodes CASSVTDYTIYF.

This clone was counted between two and nine times. The rearrangement joins TRBV5-5 to TRBJ1-1; D remains ambiguous. The V end lost 7 bases, the J end lost 1 base, and 17 bases lay between the germline ends. CDR3 length: 15 residues. Germline loops: CDR1 SGHKS, CDR2 YYEKEE (reference sequence). Here the CDR3 reads CASRRSGGQNTEAFF. In DNA, the CDR3 is TGTGCCAGCCGTCGGTCGGGAGGTCAGAACACTGAAGCTTTCTTT.

V is TRBV9 and J is TRBJ2-7; the match to TRBD2 covers 13 bases. This CDR3 is built from 15 residues. The trim removed 4 bases at V and 4 bases at J, leaving 5 bases unmatched. Looked up from germline, CDR1 is SGDLS and CDR2 is YYNGEE. The CDR3 DNA sequence: TGTGCCAGCAGCTTCGGGACTAGCGGGACATACGAGCAGTACTTC. Its protein is CASSFGTSGTYEQYF.

V gene TRBV29-1 combines with J gene TRBJ2-2; 7 nucleotides align to TRBD2. Germline assignment: CDR1 SQVTM and CDR2 ANQGSEA. The CDR3 length is 17 residues. The V segment lost 2 bases and the J segment 4 bases; nucleotides outside the gene matches: 13. CDR3: CSVENPRGGSVTGELFF. DNA of the CDR3: TGCAGCGTTGAAAACCCTCGGGGCGGGAGTGTCACCGGGGAGCTGTTTTTT.

The rearrangement links TRBV4-1 to TRBJ1-2, with 10 nucleotides matching TRBD1. The germline gives CDR1 MGHRA, CDR2 YSYEKL. The CDR3 consists of 14 residues. V lost 3 bases to trimming and J lost 4 bases; unmatched junction nucleotides: 2. CDR3: CASSQGQGSYGYTF. CDR3 sequence (DNA): TGCGCCAGCAGCCAGGGACAGGGGAGCTATGGCTACACCTTC.

Notes on this clone: The sample holds other DNA sequences that translate to the same CDR3. DNA for the CDR3: TGTGCCAGCAGCTCCGAATCGGGTCAGCCCCAGCATTTT. This translates into CASSSESGQPQHF. The chain employs TRBV2 and TRBJ1-5; no clear D. The CDR3 loop spans 13 amino acids. The germline V gene encodes CDR1 SNHLY and CDR2 FYNNEI. V dropped 6 bases and J dropped 6 bases, with 12 bases sitting between them.

This clone was found a few times. The CDR3 region is CASSPGLAGETQYF. Written as DNA, the CDR3 is TGTGCCAGCAGTCCGGGACTAGCTGGGGAGACCCAGTACTTC. The gene calls are TRBV6-1 and TRBJ2-5, with 9 bases identical to TRBD2. V shed 5 bases and J 5 bases; nucleotides not matched to a gene: 6. CDR1 is MNHNS and CDR2 is SASEGT in the germline V gene. CDR3 length equals 14 residues.

This clone has at least ten counts. V usage is TRBV4-2 and J usage is TRBJ1-4; possible D gene TRBD1, 6 bases. The ends were cut back, 4 bases at V and 0 bases at J, with 6 bases in the middle. CDR1 is LGHNA, CDR2 YNFKEQ, per germline. This CDR3 contains 14 residues. In DNA form, the CDR3 reads TGTGCCAGCAGCCGACAGGCAACTAATGAAAAACTGTTTTTT. The encoded protein is CASSRQATNEKLFF.

The chain links TRBV5-1 to TRBJ1-1, with D possibly TRBD1 on 5 matching bases. Trimming shortened V by 1 base and J by 3 bases, and 10 bases separated the two germline ends. The CDR3 has 14 residues. Germline assignment: CDR1 SGHRS and CDR2 YFSETQ. The CDR3 nucleotides read TGCGCCAGCAGCTTGTCCAGGGTGGACACTGAAGCTTTCTTT. It is translated as CASSLSRVDTEAFF.

The genes are TRBV19 and TRBJ1-1; D may be TRBD1 (5 bases). CDR1 and CDR2 (germline): LNHDA, SQIVND (reference sequence). The CDR3 has 17 amino acids. V gave up 5 bases and J gave up 0 bases, with 19 bases separating them. The CDR3 DNA follows: TGTGCCAGTAGTTGGGGGGGTGGGGCTGGGATGAACACTGAAGCTTTCTTT. It translates to CASSWGGGAGMNTEAFF.

The rearrangement joins TRBV9 to TRBJ2-1; D perhaps matches TRBD1 (6 bases). The V gene lost 1 base and the J gene lost 8 bases, with 16 bases spanning the gap. CDR1 is SGDLS, CDR2 YYNGEE, per germline. The CDR3 consists of 15 residues. CDR3 loop: CASSVTRGGLDEQFF. The CDR3 bases are TGTGCCAGCAGCGTAACCAGGGGTGGTCTCGATGAGCAGTTCTTC.

The chain couples TRBV9 to TRBJ2-1, with 10 bases identical to TRBD2. The CDR3 runs to 16 residues. CDR1 and CDR2 from the germline V gene are SGDLS and YYNGEE. The J segment lost 5 bases and the V segment lost 3 bases, leaving 8 bases of the junction unmatched. CDR3 amino acids: CASSGSLAGDHNEQFF. Here the CDR3 DNA reads TGTGCCAGCAGCGGATCCCTAGCGGGAGACCACAATGAGCAGTTCTTC.

This clone was seen more than once but under ten times. The junction does not match germline at one end; this may be a read error. The chain has TRBV7-7 and TRBJ2-5, with D possibly TRBD1 on 5 matching bases. Looked up from germline, CDR1 is SSHAT and CDR2 is FNYEAQ (reference sequence). The CDR3 extends over 15 amino acids. The CDR3 reads CASSLGAGGQETQYF. DNA for the CDR3: TGTGCTAGCAGCTTAGGGGCAGGTGGTCAAGAGACCCAGTACTTC.

This clone was seen only a few times. The chain links TRBV4-2 to TRBJ2-5; TRBD2 matches at 9 bases. V shed 1 base, J shed 2 bases, and the junction held 8 bases outside the gene matches. Per germline, CDR1 LGHNA and CDR2 YNFKEQ. This CDR3 comprises 17 residues. The CDR3, as DNA: TGTGCCAGCAGCCAAGGGCTGGTAGCGGGAGTTCAAGAGACCCAGTACTTC. Translation: CASSQGLVAGVQETQYF.

Written as DNA, the CDR3 is TGCGCCAGCAGCCAAGAAGACAGGGGCTACACCATATATTTT. Translating it yields CASSQEDRGYTIYF. The chain joins TRBV4-1 to TRBJ1-3, with 8 bases lining up with TRBD1. The V gene end was trimmed by 0 bases and the J gene end by 8 bases; junction bases not matched to a gene: 3. CDR3 length equals 14 residues. CDR1 MGHRA and CDR2 YSYEKL come from the germline V gene.

This sequence joins TRBV27 and TRBJ1-2; D remains ambiguous. The V gene's germline CDR1 is MNHEY and CDR2 SMNVEV (reference sequence). This CDR3 has 14 residues. The V gene lost 0 bases and the J gene lost 8 bases, with 13 bases spanning the gap. CDR3 region: CASSLSGGPEGYTF. CDR3 in DNA: TGTGCCAGCAGTTTATCAGGCGGCCCAGAGGGCTACACCTTC.

This chain joins TRBV30 and TRBJ2-2; D is perhaps TRBD1 (5 bases). Germline V lookup: CDR1 GTSNPN, CDR2 SVGIG (reference sequence). V was pared by 3 bases and J by 6 bases, with 14 bases between. The CDR3 contains 14 residues. Written as DNA, the CDR3 is TGTGCCTGGAGCAGGAGCAGGGTGTCCGGGGAGCTGTTTTTT. Translating it yields CAWSRSRVSGELFF. Together with reference TRBV30 and TRBJ2-2, the CDR3 gives the full variable domain: SQTIHQWPATLVQPVGSPLSLECTVEGTSNPNLYWYRQAAGRGLQLLFYSVGIGQISSEVPQNLSASRPQDRQFILSSKKLLLSDSGFYLCAWSRSRVSGELFFGEGSRLTVL.

The chain has TRBV5-6 and TRBJ2-1; 7 nucleotides match TRBD1. The germline V gene has CDR1 SGHDT and CDR2 YYEEEE. The CDR3 has 14 amino acids. V shed 5 bases and J 7 bases; nucleotides not matched to a gene: 9. The CDR3 DNA reads TGTGCCAGCAGACGACAGGGCGCCTTGAATGAGCAGTTCTTC. This translates into CASRRQGALNEQFF. Together with reference TRBV5-6 and TRBJ2-1, the CDR3 gives the full variable domain: DAGVTQSPTHLIKTRGQQVTLRCSPKSGHDTVSWYQQALGQGPQFIFQYYEEEERQRGNFPDRFSGHQFPNYSSELNVNALLLGDSALYLCASRRQGALNEQFFGPGTRLTVL.

This clone was recorded at least ten times. The chain has TRBV7-8 and TRBJ1-1, with D unclear. CDR1 and CDR2 from the germline V gene are SGHVS and FQNEAQ. The germline V and J ends were trimmed by 0 bases and 0 bases, with 5 bases remaining between them. CDR3 length: 14 amino acids. The CDR3 loop is CASSLAHMNTEAFF. The CDR3 region has the DNA TGTGCCAGCAGCTTAGCTCACATGAACACTGAAGCTTTCTTT.

The rearrangement joins TRBV2 to TRBJ1-1; perhaps TRBD1 as D (6 bases). Germline V gene data show CDR1 as SNHLY and CDR2 as FYNNEI. The CDR3 contains 13 residues. Trimming removed 8 bases at V and 2 bases at J, with 12 bases between. The CDR3 here is CASGRQANTEAFF. CDR3 DNA: TGTGCCAGCGGTAGACAGGCCAACACTGAAGCTTTCTTT.